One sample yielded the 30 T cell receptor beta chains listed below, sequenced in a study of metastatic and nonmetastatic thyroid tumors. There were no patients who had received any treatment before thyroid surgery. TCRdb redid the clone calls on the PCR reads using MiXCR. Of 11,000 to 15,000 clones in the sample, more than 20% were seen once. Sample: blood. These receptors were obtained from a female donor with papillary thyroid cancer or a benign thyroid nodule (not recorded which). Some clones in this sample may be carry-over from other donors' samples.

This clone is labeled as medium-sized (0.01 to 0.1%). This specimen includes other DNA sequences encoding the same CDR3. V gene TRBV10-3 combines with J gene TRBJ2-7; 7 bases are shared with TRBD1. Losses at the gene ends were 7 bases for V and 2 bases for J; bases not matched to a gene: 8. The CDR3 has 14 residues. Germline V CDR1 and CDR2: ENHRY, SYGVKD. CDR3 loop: CAINRGRPPYEQYF. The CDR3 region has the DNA TGTGCCATCAATAGGGGGCGTCCCCCCTACGAGCAGTACTTC.

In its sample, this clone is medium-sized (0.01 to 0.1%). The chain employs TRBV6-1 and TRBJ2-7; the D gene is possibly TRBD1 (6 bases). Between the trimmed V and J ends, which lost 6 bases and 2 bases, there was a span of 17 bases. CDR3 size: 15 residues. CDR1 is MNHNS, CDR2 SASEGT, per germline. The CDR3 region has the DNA TGTGCCAGCAGCCAGACGGACAGATGGGCCTACGAGCAGTACTTC. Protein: CASSQTDRWAYEQYF.

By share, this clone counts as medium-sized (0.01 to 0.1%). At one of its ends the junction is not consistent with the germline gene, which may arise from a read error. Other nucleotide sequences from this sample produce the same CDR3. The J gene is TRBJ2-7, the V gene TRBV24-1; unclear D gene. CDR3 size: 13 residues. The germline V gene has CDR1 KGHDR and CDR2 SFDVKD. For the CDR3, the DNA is TGCGCCACCAGTGCTGGGATAGACTACGAGCAGTACTTC. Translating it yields CATSAGIDYEQYF.

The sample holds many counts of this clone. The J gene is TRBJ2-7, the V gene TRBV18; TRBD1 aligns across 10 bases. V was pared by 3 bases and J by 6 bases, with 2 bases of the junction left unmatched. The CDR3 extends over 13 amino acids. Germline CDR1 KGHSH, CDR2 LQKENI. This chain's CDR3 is CASSPGTGVEQYF. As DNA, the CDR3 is TGTGCCAGCTCACCCGGGACAGGGGTCGAGCAGTACTTC.

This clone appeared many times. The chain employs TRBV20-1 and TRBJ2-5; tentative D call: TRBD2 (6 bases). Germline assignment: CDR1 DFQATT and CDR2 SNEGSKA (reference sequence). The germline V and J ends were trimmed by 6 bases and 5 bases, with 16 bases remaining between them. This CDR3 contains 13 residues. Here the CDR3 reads CSAGLGGRETQYF. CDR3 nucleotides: TGCAGTGCCGGCTTGGGGGGTAGGGAGACCCAGTACTTC.

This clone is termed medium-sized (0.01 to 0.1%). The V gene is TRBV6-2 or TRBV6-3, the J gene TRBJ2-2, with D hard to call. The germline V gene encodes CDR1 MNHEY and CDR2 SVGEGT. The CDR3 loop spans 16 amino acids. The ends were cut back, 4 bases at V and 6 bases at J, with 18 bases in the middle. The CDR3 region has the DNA TGTGCCAGCAGTTCCATGGGCTCGGAGAATCCCGGGGAGCTGTTTTTT. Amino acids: CASSSMGSENPGELFF.

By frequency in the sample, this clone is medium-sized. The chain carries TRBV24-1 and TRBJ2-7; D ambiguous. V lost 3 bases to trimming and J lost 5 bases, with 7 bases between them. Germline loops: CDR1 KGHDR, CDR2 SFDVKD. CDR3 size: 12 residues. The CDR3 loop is CATSDPNHEQYF. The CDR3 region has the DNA TGTGCCACCAGTGATCCCAACCACGAGCAGTACTTC.

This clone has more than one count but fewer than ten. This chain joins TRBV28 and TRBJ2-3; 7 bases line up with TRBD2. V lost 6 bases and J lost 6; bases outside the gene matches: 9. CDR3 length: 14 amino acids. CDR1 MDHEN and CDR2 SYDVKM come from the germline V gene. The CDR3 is CASSLGGRADTQYF. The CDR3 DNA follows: TGTGCCAGCAGCCTCGGGGGGAGGGCCGATACGCAGTATTTT.

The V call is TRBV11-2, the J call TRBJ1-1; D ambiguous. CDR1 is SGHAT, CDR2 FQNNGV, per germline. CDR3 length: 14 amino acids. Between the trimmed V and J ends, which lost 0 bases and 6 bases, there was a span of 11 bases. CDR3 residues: CASSLDGSHSEAFF. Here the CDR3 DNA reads TGTGCCAGCAGCTTAGATGGGTCCCACTCTGAAGCTTTCTTT.

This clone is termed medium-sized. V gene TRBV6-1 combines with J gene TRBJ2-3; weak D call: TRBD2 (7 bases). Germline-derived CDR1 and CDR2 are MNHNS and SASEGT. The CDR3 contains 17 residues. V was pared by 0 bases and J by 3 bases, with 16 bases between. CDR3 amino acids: CASSEAWGGGPTDTQYF. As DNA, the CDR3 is TGTGCCAGCAGTGAAGCCTGGGGAGGGGGTCCAACAGATACGCAGTATTTT.

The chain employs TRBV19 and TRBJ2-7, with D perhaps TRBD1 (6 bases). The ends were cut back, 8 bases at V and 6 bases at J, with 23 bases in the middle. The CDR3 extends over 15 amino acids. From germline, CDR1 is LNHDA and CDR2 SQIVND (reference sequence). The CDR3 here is CASSPAGTITLEQYF. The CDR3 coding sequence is TGTGCCAGTTCTCCCGCCGGGACAATTACCCTCGAGCAGTACTTC.

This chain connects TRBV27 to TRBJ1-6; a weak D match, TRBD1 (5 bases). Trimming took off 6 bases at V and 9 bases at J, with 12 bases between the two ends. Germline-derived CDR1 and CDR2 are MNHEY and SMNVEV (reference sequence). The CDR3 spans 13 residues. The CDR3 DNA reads TGTGCCAGCAGAGGGGCCGGAGGTTCACCCCTCCACTTT. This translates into CASRGAGGSPLHF.

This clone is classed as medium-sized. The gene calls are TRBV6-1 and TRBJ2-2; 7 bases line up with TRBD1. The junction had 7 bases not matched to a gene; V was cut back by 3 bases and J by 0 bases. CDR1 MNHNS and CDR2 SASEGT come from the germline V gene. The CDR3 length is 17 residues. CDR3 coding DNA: TGTGCCAGCAGTGACATCAGGGGGTCAACGAACACCGGGGAGCTGTTTTTT. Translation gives CASSDIRGSTNTGELFF.

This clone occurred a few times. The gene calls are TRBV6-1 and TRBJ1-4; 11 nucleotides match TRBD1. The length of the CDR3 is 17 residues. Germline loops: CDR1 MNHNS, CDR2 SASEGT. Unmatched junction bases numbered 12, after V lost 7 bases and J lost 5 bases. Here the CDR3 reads CASKSPGTGGPNEKLFF. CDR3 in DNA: TGTGCCAGCAAGTCCCCCGGGACAGGGGGTCCGAATGAAAAACTGTTTTTT.

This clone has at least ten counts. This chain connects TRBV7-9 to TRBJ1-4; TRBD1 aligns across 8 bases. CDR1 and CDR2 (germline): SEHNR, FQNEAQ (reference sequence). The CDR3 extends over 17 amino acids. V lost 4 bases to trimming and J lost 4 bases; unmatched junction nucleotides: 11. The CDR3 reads CASSWGQAFGINEKLFF. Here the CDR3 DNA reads TGTGCCAGCAGCTGGGGACAGGCATTTGGGATTAATGAAAAACTGTTTTTT.

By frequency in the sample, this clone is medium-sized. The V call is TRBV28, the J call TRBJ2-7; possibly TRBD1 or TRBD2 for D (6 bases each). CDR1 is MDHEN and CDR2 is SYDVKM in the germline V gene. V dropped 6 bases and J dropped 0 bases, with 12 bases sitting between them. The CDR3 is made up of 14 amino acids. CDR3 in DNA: TGTGCCAGCAGGCGGGACATGAGCTCCTACGAGCAGTACTTC. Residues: CASRRDMSSYEQYF.

CDR3 sequence: CASSPGTKMNTEAFF. CDR3 bases: TGTGCCAGCAGCCCCGGCACGAAAATGAACACTGAAGCTTTCTTT. The rearrangement links TRBV9 to TRBJ1-1; D is uncertain. Germline V CDR1 and CDR2: SGDLS, YYNGEE. The CDR3 is 15 amino acids. V was clipped by 4 bases and J by 0 bases, with 13 bases between them. Full variable domain (rest looked up from reference TRBV9 and TRBJ1-1): DSGVTQTPKHLITATGQRVTLRCSPRSGDLSVYWYQQSLDQGLQFLIQYYNGEERAKGNILERFSAQQFPDLHSELNLSSLELGDSALYFCASSPGTKMNTEAFFGQGTRLTVV.

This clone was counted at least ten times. CDR3 in DNA: TGTGCCAGCAGCTTAGCGGGAGAGTCAGATACGCAGTATTTT. This sequence encodes CASSLAGESDTQYF. This chain links TRBV7-2 with TRBJ2-3; tentative D call: TRBD2 (5 bases). CDR1 and CDR2 from the germline V gene are SGHTA and FQGNSA. Trimming removed 0 bases from V and 4 bases from J, with 8 bases in between. This CDR3 is 14 amino acids long.

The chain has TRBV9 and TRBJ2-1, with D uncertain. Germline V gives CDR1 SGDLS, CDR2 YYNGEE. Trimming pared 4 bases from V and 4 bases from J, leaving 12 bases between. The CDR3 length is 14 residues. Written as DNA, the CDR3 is TGTGCCAGCAGCCCTAGTGAAAGTTACAATGAGCAGTTCTTC. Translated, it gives CASSPSESYNEQFF.

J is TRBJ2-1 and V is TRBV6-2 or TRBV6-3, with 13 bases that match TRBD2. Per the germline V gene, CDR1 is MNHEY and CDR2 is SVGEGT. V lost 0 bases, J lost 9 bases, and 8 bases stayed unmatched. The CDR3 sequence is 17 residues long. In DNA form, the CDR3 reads TGTGCCAGCAGTTACTCGGGTACTAGCGGGGGGGATGGTGAGCAGTTCTTC. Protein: CASSYSGTSGGDGEQFF.

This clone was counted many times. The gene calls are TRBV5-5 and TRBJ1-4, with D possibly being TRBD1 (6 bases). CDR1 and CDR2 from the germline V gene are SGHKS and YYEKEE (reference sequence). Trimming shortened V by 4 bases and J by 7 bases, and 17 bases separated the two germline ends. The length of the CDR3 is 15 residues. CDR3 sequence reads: CASSATGGAGEKLFF. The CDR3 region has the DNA TGTGCCAGCAGCGCCACGGGGGGCGCGGGTGAAAAACTGTTTTTT. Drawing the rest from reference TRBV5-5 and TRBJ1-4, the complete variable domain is DAGVTQSPTHLIKTRGQQVTLRCSPISGHKSVSWYQQVLGQGPQFIFQYYEKEERGRGNFPDRFSARQFPNYSSELNVNALLLGDSALYLCASSATGGAGEKLFFGSGTQLSVL.

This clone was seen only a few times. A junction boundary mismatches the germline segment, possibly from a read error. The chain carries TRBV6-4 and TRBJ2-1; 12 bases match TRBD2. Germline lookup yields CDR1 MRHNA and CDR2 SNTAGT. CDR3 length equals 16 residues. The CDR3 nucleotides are TGTGCCAGCAGTCCCGAAACTAGCGGGGGGTCCAATGAGCAGTCCTTC. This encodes CASSPETSGGSNEQSF.

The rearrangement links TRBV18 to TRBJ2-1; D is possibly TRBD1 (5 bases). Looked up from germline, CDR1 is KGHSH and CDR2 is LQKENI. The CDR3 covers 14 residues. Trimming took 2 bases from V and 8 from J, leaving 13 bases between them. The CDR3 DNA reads TGTGCCAGCTCACCATACCAGGGTCAGGATGAGCAGTTCTTC. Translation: CASSPYQGQDEQFF.

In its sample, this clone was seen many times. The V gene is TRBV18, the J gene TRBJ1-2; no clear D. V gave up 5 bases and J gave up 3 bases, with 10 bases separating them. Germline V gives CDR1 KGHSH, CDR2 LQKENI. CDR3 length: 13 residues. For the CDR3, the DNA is TGTGCCAGCTCAACTACGTCCTACTATGGCTACACCTTC. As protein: CASSTTSYYGYTF.

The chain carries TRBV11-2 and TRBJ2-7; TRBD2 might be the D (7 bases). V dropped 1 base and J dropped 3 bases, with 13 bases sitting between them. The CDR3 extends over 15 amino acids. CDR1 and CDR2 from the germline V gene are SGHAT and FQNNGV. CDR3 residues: CASSLVGGLGYEQYF. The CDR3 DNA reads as TGTGCCAGCAGCTTAGTCGGGGGGCTAGGCTACGAGCAGTACTTC.

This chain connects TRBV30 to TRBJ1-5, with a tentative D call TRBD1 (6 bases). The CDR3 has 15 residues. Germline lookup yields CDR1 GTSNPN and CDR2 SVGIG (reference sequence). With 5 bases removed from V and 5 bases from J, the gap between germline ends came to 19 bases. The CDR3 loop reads CAWGSPDEGDQPQHF. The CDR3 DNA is TGTGCCTGGGGATCCCCGGACGAGGGGGATCAGCCCCAGCATTTT.

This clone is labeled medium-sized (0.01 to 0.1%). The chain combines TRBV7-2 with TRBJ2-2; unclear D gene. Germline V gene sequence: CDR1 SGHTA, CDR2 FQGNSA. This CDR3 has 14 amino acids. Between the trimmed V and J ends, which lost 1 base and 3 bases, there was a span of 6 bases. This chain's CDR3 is CASSLGAHTGELFF. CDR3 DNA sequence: TGTGCCAGCAGCTTAGGGGCCCACACCGGGGAGCTGTTTTTT.

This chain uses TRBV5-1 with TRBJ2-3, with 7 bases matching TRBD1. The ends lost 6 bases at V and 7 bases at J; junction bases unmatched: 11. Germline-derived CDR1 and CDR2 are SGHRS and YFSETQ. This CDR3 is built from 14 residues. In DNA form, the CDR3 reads TGCGCCAGCAAAACCGGACAGGTTCCGTATACGCAGTATTTT. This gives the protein CASKTGQVPYTQYF.

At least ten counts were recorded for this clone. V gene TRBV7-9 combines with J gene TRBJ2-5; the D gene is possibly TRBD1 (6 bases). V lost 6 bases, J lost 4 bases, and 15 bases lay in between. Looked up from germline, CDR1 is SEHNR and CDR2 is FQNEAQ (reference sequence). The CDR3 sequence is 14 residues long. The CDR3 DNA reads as TGTGCCAGCAGACTAGAGGGGGTTGCAGAGACCCAGTACTTC. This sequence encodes CASRLEGVAETQYF.

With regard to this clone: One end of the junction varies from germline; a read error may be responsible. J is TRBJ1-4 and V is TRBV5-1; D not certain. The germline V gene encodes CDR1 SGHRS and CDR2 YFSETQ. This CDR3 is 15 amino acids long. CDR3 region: CASSAQNFLNGKLFF. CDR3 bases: TGCGCCAGTAGCGCCCAGAACTTTCTGAATGGAAAACTGTTTTTT.